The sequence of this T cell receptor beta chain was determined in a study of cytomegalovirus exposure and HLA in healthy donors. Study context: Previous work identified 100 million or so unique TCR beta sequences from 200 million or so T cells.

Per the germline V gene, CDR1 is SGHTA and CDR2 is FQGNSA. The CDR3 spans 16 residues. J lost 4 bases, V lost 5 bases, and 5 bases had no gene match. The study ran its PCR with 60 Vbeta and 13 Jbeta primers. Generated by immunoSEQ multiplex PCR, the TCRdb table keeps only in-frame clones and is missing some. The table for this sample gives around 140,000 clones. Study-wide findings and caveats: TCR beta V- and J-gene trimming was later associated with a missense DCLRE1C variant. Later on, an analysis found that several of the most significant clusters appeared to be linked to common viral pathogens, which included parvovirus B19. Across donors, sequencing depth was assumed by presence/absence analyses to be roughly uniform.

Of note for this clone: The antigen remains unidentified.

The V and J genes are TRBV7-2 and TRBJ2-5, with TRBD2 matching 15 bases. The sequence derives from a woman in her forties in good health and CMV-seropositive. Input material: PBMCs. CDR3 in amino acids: CASSRGTSGRRETQYF. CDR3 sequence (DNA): TGTGCCAGCAGCCGAGGGACTAGCGGGAGGAGAGAGACCCAGTACTTC.